This T cell receptor (beta chain) was profiled in a study of glioma-infiltrating T cells. Study-level findings and limits: Very few CDR3 sequences were shared between tissue and blood. Non-neoplastic patients had below-expected tissue-blood divergence, while all gliomas exceeded expectation.

Using RNA template, CDR3s of TCR alpha and beta were amplified with iRepertoire arm-PCR. Tissue mRNA or PBMC total RNA, roughly 95-400 ng, went into one-step reverse transcription and amplification. TCRdb processed the multiplex PCR reads anew with MiXCR; each CDR3 protein has one entry. The sample consists of 100,000 to 150,000 distinct CDR3 sequences, roughly 25% of them appearing once. Per the germline V gene, CDR1 is SNHLY and CDR2 is FYNNEI. The CDR3 runs to 12 residues. On this clonotype: What it binds is not known. A single base separates this from a much larger clone, so it may be a read error.

Sample: glioma tissue, nonneoplastic brain tissue, or PBMCs (not recorded which). The chain uses TRBV2 and TRBJ2-7; D possibly corresponds to TRBD2 (6 bases). The clonotype originates from a human donor with low-grade glioma or glioblastoma, undergoing nonglioma brain surgery, or in good health (not recorded which). The CDR3 spells CASNESWRDEHF. DNA of the CDR3: TGTGCCAGCAATGAAAGTTGGCGGGACGAACACTTC. Variable domain in full (rest from reference TRBV2 and TRBJ2-7): EPEVTQTPSHQVTQMGQEVILRCVPISNHLYFYWYRQILGQKVEFLVSFYNNEISEKSEIFDDQFSVERPDGSNFTLKIRSTKLEDSAMYFCASNESWRDEHFGPGTRLTVT.